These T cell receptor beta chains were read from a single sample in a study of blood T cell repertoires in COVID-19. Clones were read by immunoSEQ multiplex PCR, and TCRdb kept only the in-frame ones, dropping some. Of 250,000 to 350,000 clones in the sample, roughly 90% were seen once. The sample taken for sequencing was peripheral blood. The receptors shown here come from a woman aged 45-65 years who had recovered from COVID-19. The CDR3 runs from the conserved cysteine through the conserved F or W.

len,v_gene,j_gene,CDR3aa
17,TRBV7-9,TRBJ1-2,CASSFQAGSRYGHGYTF
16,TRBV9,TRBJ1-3,CASSVGPKVSGNTIYF
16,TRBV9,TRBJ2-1,CASSVVWRASDNEQFF
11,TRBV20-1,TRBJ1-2,CSAQGTSGYTF
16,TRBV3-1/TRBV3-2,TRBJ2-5,CASSPSGTGGAETQYF
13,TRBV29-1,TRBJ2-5,CSVDRGAPGTQYF
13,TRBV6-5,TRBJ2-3,CASSFDRGDTQYF
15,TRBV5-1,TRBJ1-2,CASSLAGVTTDGYTF
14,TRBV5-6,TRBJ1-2,CASSRDRSVYGYTF
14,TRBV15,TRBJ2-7,CATSRGGQVYEQYF
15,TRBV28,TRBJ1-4,CASSLTVATNEKLFF
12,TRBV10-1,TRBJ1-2,CASRRGKNGYTF
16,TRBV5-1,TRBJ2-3,CASSLVGGMGTDTQYF
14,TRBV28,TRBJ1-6,CASSFEGYGSPLHF
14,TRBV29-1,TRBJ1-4,CSVDGSASNEKLFF
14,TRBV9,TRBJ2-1,CASSPRESGGEQFF
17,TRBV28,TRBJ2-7,CASSGLRFAAARNEQYF
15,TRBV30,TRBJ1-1,CAWSQFRQGRGEAFF
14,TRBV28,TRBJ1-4,CASSQTGSDEKLFF
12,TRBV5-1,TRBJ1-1,CASRGRNTEAFF
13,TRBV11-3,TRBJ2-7,CASSWGRLGEQYF
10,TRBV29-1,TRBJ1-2,CSVEGPGSTF
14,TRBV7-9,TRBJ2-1,CASSLALGRNEQFF
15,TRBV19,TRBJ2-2,CASSRTSGGPGELFF
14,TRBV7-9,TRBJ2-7,CASSSTGSSYEQYF
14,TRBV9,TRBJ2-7,CASSVGLAGEEQYF
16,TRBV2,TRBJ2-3,CATSPASGRATDTQYF
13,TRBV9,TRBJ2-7,CASSVDPGYEQYF
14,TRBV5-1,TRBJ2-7,CASSPRTGMDEQYF
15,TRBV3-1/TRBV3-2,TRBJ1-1,CASSPFDRTNTEAFF
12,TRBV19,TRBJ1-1,CASSIQGLEAFF
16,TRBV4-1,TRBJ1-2,CASSQAGARGNYGYTF
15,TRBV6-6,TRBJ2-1,CASTEGQGVYNEQFF
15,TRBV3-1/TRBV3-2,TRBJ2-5,CASSPRLAGEETQYF
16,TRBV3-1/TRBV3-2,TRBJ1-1,CASSPLWLGGDTEAFF
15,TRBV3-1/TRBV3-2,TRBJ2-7,CASSRGTGATYEQYF
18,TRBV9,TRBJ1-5,CASSSGGASAYSNQPQHF
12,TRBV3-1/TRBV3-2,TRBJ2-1,CASSPLRGEQFF
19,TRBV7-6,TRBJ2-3,CASSSTSGRAFDRTDTQYF
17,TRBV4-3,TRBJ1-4,CASSQDLWAGHGEKLFF
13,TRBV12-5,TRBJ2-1,CASGLGYHNEQFF
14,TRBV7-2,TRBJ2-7,CASRYWTGSYEQYF
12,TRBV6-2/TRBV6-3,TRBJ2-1,CASSYRESEQFF
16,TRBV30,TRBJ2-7,CAWSGGLAGDAYEQYF
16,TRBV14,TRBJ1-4,CASSPSMRIGAEKLFF
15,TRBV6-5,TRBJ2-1,CASSLSGSHYNEQFF
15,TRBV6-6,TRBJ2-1,CASSYSGQGYNEQFF
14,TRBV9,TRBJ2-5,CASSLRLDPETQYF
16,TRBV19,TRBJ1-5,CASSSNPGVPNQPQHF
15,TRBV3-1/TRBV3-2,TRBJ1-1,CASSRLGGGDTEAFF
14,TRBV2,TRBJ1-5,CASSRQGTGQPQHF
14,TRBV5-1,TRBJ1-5,CASRTGTGDQPQHF
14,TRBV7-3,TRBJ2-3,CASSPRRGWDTQYF
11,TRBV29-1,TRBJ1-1,CSVEQVSEAFF